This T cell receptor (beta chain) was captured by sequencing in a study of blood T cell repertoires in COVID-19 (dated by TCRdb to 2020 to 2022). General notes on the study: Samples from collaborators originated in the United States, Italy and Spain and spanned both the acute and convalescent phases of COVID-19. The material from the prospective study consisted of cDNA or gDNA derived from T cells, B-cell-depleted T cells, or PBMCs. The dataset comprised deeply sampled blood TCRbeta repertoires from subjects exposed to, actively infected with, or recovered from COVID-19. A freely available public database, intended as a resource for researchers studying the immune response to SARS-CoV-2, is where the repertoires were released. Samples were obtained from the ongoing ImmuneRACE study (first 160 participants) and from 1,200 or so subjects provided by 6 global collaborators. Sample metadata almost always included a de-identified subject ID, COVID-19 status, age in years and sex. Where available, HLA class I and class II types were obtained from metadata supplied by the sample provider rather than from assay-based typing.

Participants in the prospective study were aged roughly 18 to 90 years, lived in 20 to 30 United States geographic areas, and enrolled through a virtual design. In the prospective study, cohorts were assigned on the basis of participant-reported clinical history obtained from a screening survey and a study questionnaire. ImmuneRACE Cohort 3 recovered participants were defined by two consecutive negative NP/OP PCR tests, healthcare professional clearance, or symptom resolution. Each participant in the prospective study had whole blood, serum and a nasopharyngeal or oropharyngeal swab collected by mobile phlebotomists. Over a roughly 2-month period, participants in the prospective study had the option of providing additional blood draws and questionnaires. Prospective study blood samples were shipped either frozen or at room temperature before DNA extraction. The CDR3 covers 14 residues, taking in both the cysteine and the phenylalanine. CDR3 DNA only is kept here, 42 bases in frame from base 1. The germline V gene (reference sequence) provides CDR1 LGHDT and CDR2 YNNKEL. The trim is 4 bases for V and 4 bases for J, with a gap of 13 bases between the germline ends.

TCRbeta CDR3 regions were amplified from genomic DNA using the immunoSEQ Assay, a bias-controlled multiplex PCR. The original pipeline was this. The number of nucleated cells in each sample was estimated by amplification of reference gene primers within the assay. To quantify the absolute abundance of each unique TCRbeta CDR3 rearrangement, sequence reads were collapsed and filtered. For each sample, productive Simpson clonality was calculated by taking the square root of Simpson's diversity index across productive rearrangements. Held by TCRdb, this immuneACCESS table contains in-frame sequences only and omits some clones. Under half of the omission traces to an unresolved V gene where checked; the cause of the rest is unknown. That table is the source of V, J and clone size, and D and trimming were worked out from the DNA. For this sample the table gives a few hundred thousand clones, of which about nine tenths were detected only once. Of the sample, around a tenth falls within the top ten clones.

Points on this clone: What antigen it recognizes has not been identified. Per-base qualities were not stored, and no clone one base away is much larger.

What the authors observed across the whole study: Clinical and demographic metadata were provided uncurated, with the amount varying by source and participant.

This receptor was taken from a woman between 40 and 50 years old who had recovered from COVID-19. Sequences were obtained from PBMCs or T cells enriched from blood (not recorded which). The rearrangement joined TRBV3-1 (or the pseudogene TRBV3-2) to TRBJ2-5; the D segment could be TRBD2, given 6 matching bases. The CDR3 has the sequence CASSPGGGVETQYF. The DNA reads TGTGCCAGCAGCCCCGGAGGCGGGGTAGAGACCCAGTACTTC.